These T cell receptor beta chains were read from a single sample in a study of T-cell memory formation after mild COVID-19. TCRdb analysed the 5' RACE reads with MiXCR anew, one entry per CDR3 protein. The sample lists roughly 220,000 distinct CDR3 sequences; 9.5% were seen once. Sequencing input: PBMCs or a T cell subset sorted from them (not recorded which). The receptors derive from a man younger than 35 who had mild COVID-19 (a few samples of this study predate the infection). Cell type and time point are not known. CDR3s include the opening cysteine and the closing phenylalanine or tryptophan. D genes are given only for firm matches. Only some rows state a clone size, as once, few, many or a class for expanded clones.

clone_size j_call v_call d_call cdr3_aa cdr3_nt
few TRBJ2-2 TRBV7-3 - CASSLAGPNTGELFF TGTGCCAGCAGCTTAGCGGGGCCGAACACCGGGGAGCTGTTTTTT
many TRBJ2-1 TRBV6-5 - CASSYSMRVVGRGQFF TGTGCCAGCAGTTACTCGATGAGGGTGGTCGGGCGGGGGCAGTTCTTC
- TRBJ1-1 TRBV18 - CASSPGRLGTEAFF TGTGCCAGCTCACCAGGGAGATTGGGCACTGAAGCTTTCTTT
few TRBJ2-3 TRBV7-2 TRBD2 CASSLRGGLADTQYF TGTGCCAGCAGCTTACGGGGGGGCCTCGCAGATACGCAGTATTTT
- TRBJ2-5 TRBV5-1 TRBD2 CASSLAGSGEETQYF TGCGCCAGCAGCTTGGCTGGGAGCGGGGAAGAGACCCAGTACTTC
- TRBJ2-2 TRBV19 - CASHRAPGELFF TGTGCCAGCCACAGGGCTCCCGGGGAGCTGTTTTTT
few TRBJ2-7 TRBV20-1 TRBD2 CSAITGLAGRPYEQYF TGCAGTGCCATCACGGGACTAGCGGGGAGACCCTACGAGCAGTACTTC
few TRBJ2-6 TRBV5-1 - CASSLGDGHPGANVLTF TGCGCCAGCAGCTTGGGGGATGGACACCCCGGGGCCAACGTCCTGACTTTC
few TRBJ1-1 TRBV7-9 - CASSLFGMLEAFF TGTGCCAGCAGCTTGTTTGGGATGCTTGAAGCTTTCTTT
- TRBJ1-2 TRBV7-2 - CASSFGTGDKNYGYTF TGTGCCAGCAGCTTCGGAACCGGGGACAAGAACTATGGCTACACCTTC
many TRBJ1-5 TRBV15 - CATSREGNQPQHF TGTGCCACCAGCAGAGAAGGAAATCAGCCCCAGCATTTT
many TRBJ2-7 TRBV28 TRBD1 CASSGGQGEFDEQYF TGTGCCAGCAGTGGAGGACAGGGAGAGTTTGACGAGCAGTACTTC
- TRBJ2-7 TRBV15 - CATSREGQDVDEQYF TGTGCCACCAGCAGAGAGGGGCAGGATGTTGACGAGCAGTACTTC
few TRBJ2-3 TRBV4-3 - CASSQKGAGTSTDTQYF TGCGCCAGCAGCCAAAAGGGGGCCGGGACTAGCACAGATACGCAGTATTTT
few TRBJ2-7 TRBV5-1 - CASSFRAKTASSYEQYF TGCGCCAGCAGCTTTAGAGCGAAGACCGCTAGTTCCTACGAGCAGTACTTC
few TRBJ2-1 TRBV6-5 - CASSYHDRLGQFF TGTGCCAGCAGTTATCACGACAGGCTAGGGCAGTTCTTC
- TRBJ2-3 TRBV14 - CASSYGPSDTQYF TGTGCCAGCAGCTATGGACCATCGGATACGCAGTATTTT
many TRBJ2-1 TRBV5-4 - CASSLWTPGVGYNEQFF TGTGCCAGCAGCCTTTGGACACCCGGAGTTGGGTACAATGAGCAGTTCTTC
- TRBJ2-1 TRBV9 - CASSVGGGMEQFF TGTGCCAGCAGCGTAGGCGGGGGCATGGAGCAGTTCTTC
many TRBJ2-1 TRBV5-1 - CASSLDPNNEQFF TGCGCCAGCAGCTTGGACCCGAACAATGAGCAGTTCTTC
few TRBJ1-1 TRBV28 - CASWALNTEAFF TGTGCCAGCTGGGCGTTGAACACTGAAGCTTTCTTT
few TRBJ2-5 TRBV5-1 - CASSLVARGQETQYF TGCGCCAGCAGCTTGGTTGCCAGGGGCCAAGAGACCCAGTACTTC
few TRBJ1-2 TRBV4-2 - CASSQDERLYGYTF TGTGCCAGCAGCCAAGACGAACGGCTCTATGGCTACACCTTC
- TRBJ2-7 TRBV23-1 - CASSQSDAAYEQYF TGCGCCAGCAGTCAATCGGACGCAGCCTACGAGCAGTACTTC
many TRBJ1-5 TRBV6-2/TRBV6-3 - CASRAGLNQPQHF TGTGCCAGCCGGGCGGGATTGAATCAGCCCCAGCATTTT
few TRBJ2-1 TRBV7-3 TRBD2 CASSLTPGLAGPYNEQFF TGTGCCAGCAGCTTAACGCCGGGACTAGCGGGACCCTACAATGAGCAGTTCTTC
- TRBJ2-4 TRBV5-6 TRBD1 CASSRDSSEYF TGTGCCAGCAGCAGGGACAGTTCGGAGTACTTC
- TRBJ2-5 TRBV7-2 TRBD2 CASSATSGGAETQYF TGTGCCAGCAGCGCGACTAGCGGGGGGGCGGAGACCCAGTACTTC
few TRBJ2-5 TRBV6-5 - CASSYSSTSDGTQYF TGTGCCAGCAGTTACTCGAGCACCAGTGACGGGACCCAGTACTTC
many TRBJ2-3 TRBV28 TRBD2 CASSTLGGGSDTQYF TGTGCCAGCAGTACCTTGGGCGGGGGATCGGATACGCAGTATTTT
- TRBJ1-6 TRBV4-2 TRBD1 CASSQPGQGPLHF TGTGCCAGCAGCCAGCCCGGACAGGGACCCCTCCACTTT
- TRBJ1-2 TRBV6-5 - CASSYGNRKDGYTF TGTGCCAGCAGTTACGGGAACCGTAAGGACGGCTACACCTTC
- TRBJ2-6 TRBV5-1 - CASCLDFSGANVLTF TGCGCCAGCTGCTTGGACTTCTCTGGGGCCAACGTCCTGACTTTC
- TRBJ2-3 TRBV4-2 - CASSQESGTSTDTQYF TGTGCCAGCAGCCAAGAGTCAGGGACTAGCACAGATACGCAGTATTTT
many TRBJ1-1 TRBV12-3/TRBV12-4 - CASSLVGGTEAFF TGTGCCAGCAGCTTAGTTGGGGGTACTGAAGCTTTCTTT
few TRBJ1-3 TRBV7-2 - CASSLTGGSGNTIYF TGTGCCAGCAGCTTAACGGGGGGCTCTGGAAACACCATATATTTT
few TRBJ2-1 TRBV3-1 TRBD2 CASSQESSGGYNEQFF TGTGCCAGCAGCCAAGAATCTAGCGGGGGCTACAATGAGCAGTTCTTC
many TRBJ2-5 TRBV25-1 TRBD2 CASSESWRGGGETQYF TGTGCCAGCAGTGAATCATGGCGGGGGGGCGGAGAGACCCAGTACTTC
many TRBJ2-1 TRBV7-6 - CASSSIYTGAYNEQFF TGTGCCAGCAGCTCGATTTACACCGGGGCTTACAATGAGCAGTTCTTC
- TRBJ2-7 TRBV11-2 TRBD1 CASSNQPGTGEYEQYF TGTGCCAGCAGCAACCAACCCGGGACAGGGGAGTACGAGCAGTACTTC